The 8 T cell receptor beta chains below all came from one sample that was sequenced in a study of beta chain features in type 1 diabetes. Isolated RNA was reverse transcribed in full, so expressed TCRB transcripts were sequenced. The repertoire was sequenced with immunoSEQ multiplex PCR; TCRdb's copy has only in-frame clones and lacks some. The profile shows around 430,000 clones, about 32% of them singletons. The source material was naive CD4+ T cells from blood. These receptors were collected from a man younger than 30 in good health.

V gene TRBV30 combines with J gene TRBJ1-5; 7 bases agree with TRBD1. The CDR3 is 14 amino acids. J was trimmed by 3 bases and V by 4 bases; bases with no gene match: 6. Germline-derived CDR1 and CDR2 are GTSNPN and SVGIG (reference sequence). CDR3 region: CAWTSTGVNQPQHF. The DNA of the CDR3 is TGTGCCTGGACCTCTACAGGGGTCAATCAGCCCCAGCATTTT.

This clone came up a few times. This specimen includes other DNA sequences encoding the same CDR3. The chain combines TRBV30 with TRBJ1-1; possible D gene TRBD1, 5 bases. V lost 0 bases, J lost 4 bases, and 9 bases lay in between. The CDR3 loop spans 13 amino acids. Germline V gives CDR1 GTSNPN, CDR2 SVGIG (reference sequence). In DNA, the CDR3 is TGTGCCTGGAGTGTAATGGGGGGCACTGAAGCTTTCTTT. Translation: CAWSVMGGTEAFF.

This clone has only a few counts. The V gene is TRBV29-1, the J gene TRBJ2-6; maybe TRBD1 (5 bases). The CDR3 length is 15 residues. The V end was cut by 4 bases, the J end by 0 bases, with 10 bases between. The germline CDR1 and CDR2 sequences are SQVTM and ANQGSEA. The CDR3 loop reads CSVGTPVSGANVLTF. The CDR3 DNA is TGCAGCGTTGGGACACCGGTCTCTGGGGCCAACGTCCTGACTTTC.

The gene calls are TRBV4-1 and TRBJ2-3, with 12 positions matching TRBD2. Germline loops: CDR1 MGHRA, CDR2 YSYEKL. The CDR3 consists of 17 residues. The V segment lost 4 bases and the J segment 4 bases; nucleotides outside the gene matches: 9. DNA for the CDR3: TGCGCCAGCAGCCGGACTAGCGGGATCCCCTCGGCAGATACGCAGTATTTT. Translating it yields CASSRTSGIPSADTQYF.

V gene TRBV30 combines with J gene TRBJ2-1; D remains ambiguous. Germline loops: CDR1 GTSNPN, CDR2 SVGIG (reference sequence). V dropped 1 base and J dropped 9 bases, with 10 bases sitting between them. The length of the CDR3 is 12 residues. The CDR3 bases are TGTGCCTGGAGTGAACTTAGAACTGAGCAGTTCTTC. It translates to CAWSELRTEQFF.

This chain uses TRBV14 with TRBJ2-5; D possibly corresponds to TRBD2 (5 bases). Germline lookup yields CDR1 SGHDN and CDR2 FVKESK. Trimming left V 4 bases short and J 4 bases short, with 13 bases between. This CDR3 region has 14 residues. DNA of the CDR3: TGTGCCAGCAGCCCCTTTGGACTTCCAGAGACCCAGTACTTC. Translating gives CASSPFGLPETQYF.

This clone was seen a handful of times. The CDR3 is CASSLAGSVSKNIQYF. CDR3 nucleotide sequence: TGTGCCAGCAGCTTAGCGGGTAGCGTCTCCAAAAACATTCAGTACTTC. The rearrangement uses TRBV7-2 and TRBJ2-4; the D gene is possibly TRBD2 (5 bases). Trimming left V 0 bases short and J 2 bases short, with 11 bases between. The V gene's germline CDR1 is SGHTA and CDR2 FQGNSA. CDR3 length equals 16 residues.

The J gene is TRBJ1-2, the V gene TRBV18; a weak D match, TRBD1 (5 bases). Germline V lookup: CDR1 KGHSH, CDR2 LQKENI. The V end lost 3 bases, the J end lost 3 bases, and 20 bases lay between the germline ends. The CDR3 length is 17 residues. The CDR3 here is CASSPRFLRDEDYGYTF. The CDR3 DNA is TGTGCCAGCTCACCGCGTTTCCTTCGGGACGAGGACTATGGCTACACCTTC.